The sequence of this T cell receptor (beta chain) was determined in a study of T cells in pancreatic ductal adenocarcinoma. Study observations and caveats: Comparisons of tumor and blood clonality may show falsely lower tumor diversity. Blood clonality (about 0.069) did not differ significantly from tumor (around 0.1). Unique clonotypes were 7.5 to 8.5-fold more numerous in blood than in tumor.

This table comes from immunoSEQ multiplex PCR, and its TCRdb copy is limited to in-frame clones, with some not included. Of around 94,000 clones listed, nearly 95% were seen once; the top ten hold around 3.2%. Concerning this clone: What it binds is not known.

Surgery without prior neoadjuvant therapy was the treatment of the selected pancreatic ductal adenocarcinoma patients. Germline CDR1 reads LGHNA; CDR2 reads YNFKEQ. The V end lost 4 bases, the J end lost 5 bases, and 11 bases lay between the germline ends. This CDR3 spans 13 amino acids. Sequences were obtained from PBMCs. V gene TRBV4-2 combines with J gene TRBJ2-5; D remains unclear. The receptor comes from a human donor with pancreatic ductal adenocarcinoma. In nucleotides, the CDR3 is TGTGCCAGCAGCCCCTCGGTGATGGAGACCCAGTACTTC. Translated: CASSPSVMETQYF.